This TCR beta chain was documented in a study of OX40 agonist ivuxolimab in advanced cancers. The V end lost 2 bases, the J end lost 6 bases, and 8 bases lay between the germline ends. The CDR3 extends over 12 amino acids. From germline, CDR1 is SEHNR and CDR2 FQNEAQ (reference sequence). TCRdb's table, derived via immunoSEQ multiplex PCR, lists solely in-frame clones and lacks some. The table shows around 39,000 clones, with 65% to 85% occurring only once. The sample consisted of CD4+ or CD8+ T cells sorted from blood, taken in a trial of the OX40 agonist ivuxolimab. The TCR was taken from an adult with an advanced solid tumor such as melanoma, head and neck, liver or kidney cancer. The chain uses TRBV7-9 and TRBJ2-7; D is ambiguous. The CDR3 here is CASSLMGGEQYF. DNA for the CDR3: TGTGCCAGCAGCTTAATGGGTGGCGAGCAGTACTTC.